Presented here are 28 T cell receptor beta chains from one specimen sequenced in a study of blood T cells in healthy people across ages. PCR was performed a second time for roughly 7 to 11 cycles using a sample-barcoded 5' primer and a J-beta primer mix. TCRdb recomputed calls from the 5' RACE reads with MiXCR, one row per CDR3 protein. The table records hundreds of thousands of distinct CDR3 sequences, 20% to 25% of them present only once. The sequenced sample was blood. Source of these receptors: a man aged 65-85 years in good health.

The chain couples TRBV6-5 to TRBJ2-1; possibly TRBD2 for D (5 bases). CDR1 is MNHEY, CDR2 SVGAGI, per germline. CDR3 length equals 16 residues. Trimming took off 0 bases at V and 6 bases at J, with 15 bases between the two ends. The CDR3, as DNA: TGTGCCAGCAGTTACTCCTCCCGGGAACGCCGCAATGAGCAGTTCTTC. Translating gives CASSYSSRERRNEQFF.

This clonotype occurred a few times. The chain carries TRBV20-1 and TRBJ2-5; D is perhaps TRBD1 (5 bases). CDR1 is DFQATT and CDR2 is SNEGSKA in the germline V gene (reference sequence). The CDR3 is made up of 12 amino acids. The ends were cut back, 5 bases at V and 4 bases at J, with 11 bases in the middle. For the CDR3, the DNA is TGCAGTGCTGGATCAGGGCGAGAGACCCAGTACTTC. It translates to CSAGSGRETQYF.

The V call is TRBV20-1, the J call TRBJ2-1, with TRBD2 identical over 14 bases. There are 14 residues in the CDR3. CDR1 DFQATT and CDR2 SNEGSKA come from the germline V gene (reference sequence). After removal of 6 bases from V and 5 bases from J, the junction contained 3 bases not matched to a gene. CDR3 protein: CSAKTSGRDNEQFF. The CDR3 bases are TGCAGTGCCAAGACTAGCGGGAGGGACAATGAGCAGTTCTTC.

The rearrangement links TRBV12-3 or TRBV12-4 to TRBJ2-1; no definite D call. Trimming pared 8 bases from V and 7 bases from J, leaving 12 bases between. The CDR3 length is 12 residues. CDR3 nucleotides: TGTGCCAGCCGTCTAATAGAAAATGAGCAGTTCTTC. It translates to CASRLIENEQFF.

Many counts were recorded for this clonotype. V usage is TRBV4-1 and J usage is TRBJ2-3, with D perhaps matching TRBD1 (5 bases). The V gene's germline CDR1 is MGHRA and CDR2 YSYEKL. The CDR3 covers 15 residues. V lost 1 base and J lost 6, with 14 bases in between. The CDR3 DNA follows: TGCGCCAGCAGCCAAGGACAGCGCACTATGGATACGCAGTATTTT. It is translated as CASSQGQRTMDTQYF.

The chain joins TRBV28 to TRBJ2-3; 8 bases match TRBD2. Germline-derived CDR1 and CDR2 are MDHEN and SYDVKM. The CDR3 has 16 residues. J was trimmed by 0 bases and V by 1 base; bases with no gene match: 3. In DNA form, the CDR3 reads TGTGCCAGCAGTTTATATGCTAGCGGGAGCACAGATACGCAGTATTTT. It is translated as CASSLYASGSTDTQYF.

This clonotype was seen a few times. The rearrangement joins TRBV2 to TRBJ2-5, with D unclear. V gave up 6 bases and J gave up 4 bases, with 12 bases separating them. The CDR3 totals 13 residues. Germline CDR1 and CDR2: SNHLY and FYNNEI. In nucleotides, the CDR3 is TGTGCCAGCAGGGGATCTAGAGGAGAGACCCAGTACTTC. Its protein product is CASRGSRGETQYF.

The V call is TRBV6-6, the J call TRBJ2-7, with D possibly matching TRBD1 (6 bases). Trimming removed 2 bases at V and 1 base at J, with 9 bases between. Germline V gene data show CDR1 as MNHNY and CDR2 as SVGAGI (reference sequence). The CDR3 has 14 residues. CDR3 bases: TGTGCCAGCAGTTACGGACAGAATTCCTACGAGCAGTACTTC. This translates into CASSYGQNSYEQYF.

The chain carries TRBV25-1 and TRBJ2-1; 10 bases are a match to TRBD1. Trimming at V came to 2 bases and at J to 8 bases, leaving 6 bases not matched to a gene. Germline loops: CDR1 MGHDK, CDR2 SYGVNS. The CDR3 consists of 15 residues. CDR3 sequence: CASSEPGQGFYEQFF. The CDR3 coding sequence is TGTGCCAGCAGTGAACCGGGACAGGGGTTTTATGAGCAGTTCTTC.

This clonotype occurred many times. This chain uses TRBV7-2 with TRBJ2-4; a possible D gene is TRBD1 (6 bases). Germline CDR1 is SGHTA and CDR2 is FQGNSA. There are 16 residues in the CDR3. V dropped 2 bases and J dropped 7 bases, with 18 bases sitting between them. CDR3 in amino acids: CASSLLKGRGRNIQYF. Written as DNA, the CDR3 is TGTGCCAGCAGCTTACTCAAGGGCAGGGGAAGGAACATTCAGTACTTC.

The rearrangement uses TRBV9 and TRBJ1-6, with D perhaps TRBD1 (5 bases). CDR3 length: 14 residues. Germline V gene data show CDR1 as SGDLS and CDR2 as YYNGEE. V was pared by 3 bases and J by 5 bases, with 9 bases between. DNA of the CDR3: TGTGCCAGCAGCGAACAGGCAAATAATTCACCCCTCCACTTT. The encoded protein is CASSEQANNSPLHF.

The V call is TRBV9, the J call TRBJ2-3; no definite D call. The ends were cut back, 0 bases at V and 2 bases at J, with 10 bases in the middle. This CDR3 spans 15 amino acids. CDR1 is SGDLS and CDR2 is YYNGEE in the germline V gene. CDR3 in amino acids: CASSVGNSNTDTQYF. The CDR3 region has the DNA TGTGCCAGCAGCGTAGGAAACTCCAACACAGATACGCAGTATTTT.

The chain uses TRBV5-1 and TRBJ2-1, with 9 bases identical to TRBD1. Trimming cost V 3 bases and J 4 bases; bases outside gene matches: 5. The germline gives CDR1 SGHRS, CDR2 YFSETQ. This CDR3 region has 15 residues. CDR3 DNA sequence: TGCGCCAGCAGCTCCCAAGGACAGGGGTACAATGAGCAGTTCTTC. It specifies CASSSQGQGYNEQFF. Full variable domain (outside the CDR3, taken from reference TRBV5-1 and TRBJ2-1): KAGVTQTPRYLIKTRGQQVTLSCSPISGHRSVSWYQQTPGQGLQFLFEYFSETQRNKGNFPGRFSGRQFSNSRSEMNVSTLELGDSALYLCASSSQGQGYNEQFFGPGTRLTVL.

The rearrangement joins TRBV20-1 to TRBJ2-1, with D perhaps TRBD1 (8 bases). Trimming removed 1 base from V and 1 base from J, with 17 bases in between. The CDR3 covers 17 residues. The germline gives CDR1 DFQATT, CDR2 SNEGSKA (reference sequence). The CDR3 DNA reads TGCAGTGCTAGAGGGCTATACAGGGGGGGATCCTACAATGAGCAGTTCTTC. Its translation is CSARGLYRGGSYNEQFF.

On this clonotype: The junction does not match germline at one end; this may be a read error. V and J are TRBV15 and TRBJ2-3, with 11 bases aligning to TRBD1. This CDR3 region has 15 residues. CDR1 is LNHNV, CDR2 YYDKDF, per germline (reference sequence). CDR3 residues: CATSRGTGGTDTQYF. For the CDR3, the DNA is TGTGCCACCAGCAGAGGGACAGGGGGCACCGATACGCAGTATTTT.

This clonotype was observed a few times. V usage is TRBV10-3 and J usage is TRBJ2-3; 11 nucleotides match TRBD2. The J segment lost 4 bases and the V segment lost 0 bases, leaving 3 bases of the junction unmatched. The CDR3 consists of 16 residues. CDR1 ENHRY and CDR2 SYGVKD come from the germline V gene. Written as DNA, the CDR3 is TGTGCCATCAGTGAGTCGGCTAGCGGGAGGCCAGATACGCAGTATTTT. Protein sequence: CAISESASGRPDTQYF.

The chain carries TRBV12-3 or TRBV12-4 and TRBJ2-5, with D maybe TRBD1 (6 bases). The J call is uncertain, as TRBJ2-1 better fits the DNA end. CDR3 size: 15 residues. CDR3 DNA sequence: TGTGCCAGCAGAACCTCAGGGGCCGTGAACAATGAGCAGTTCTTC. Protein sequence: CASRTSGAVNNEQFF.

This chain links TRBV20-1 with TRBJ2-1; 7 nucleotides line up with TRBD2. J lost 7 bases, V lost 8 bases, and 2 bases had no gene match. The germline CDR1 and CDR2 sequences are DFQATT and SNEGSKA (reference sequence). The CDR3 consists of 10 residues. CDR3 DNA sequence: TGCAGTAGCGGGAAAAATGAGCAGTTCTTC. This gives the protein CSSGKNEQFF.

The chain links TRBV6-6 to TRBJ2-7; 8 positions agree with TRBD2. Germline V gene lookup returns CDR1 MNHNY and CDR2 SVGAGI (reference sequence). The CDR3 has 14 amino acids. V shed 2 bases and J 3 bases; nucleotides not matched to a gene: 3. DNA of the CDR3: TGTGCCAGCAGTTACGAGCGGGAGTGCTACGAGCAGTACTTC. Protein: CASSYERECYEQYF.

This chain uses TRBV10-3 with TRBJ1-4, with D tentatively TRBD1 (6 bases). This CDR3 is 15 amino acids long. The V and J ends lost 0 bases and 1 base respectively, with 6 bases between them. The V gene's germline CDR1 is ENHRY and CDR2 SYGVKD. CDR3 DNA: TGTGCCATCAGTGAGTCGACAGGAACTAATGAAAAACTGTTTTTT. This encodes CAISESTGTNEKLFF.

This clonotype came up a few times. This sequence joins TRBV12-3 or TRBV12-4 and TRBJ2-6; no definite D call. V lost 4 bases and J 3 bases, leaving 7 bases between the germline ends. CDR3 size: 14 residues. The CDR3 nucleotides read TGTGCCAGCAGTTACGAGTTTGGGGCCAACGTCCTGACTTTC. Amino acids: CASSYEFGANVLTF.

This CDR3 is CASFTTGTGNTEAFF. The CDR3 DNA reads as TGTGCCAGCTTTACTACCGGGACAGGGAACACTGAAGCTTTCTTT. V gene TRBV2 combines with J gene TRBJ1-1, with 8 bases matching TRBD1. V was clipped by 8 bases and J by 1 base; unmatched bases: 9. The CDR3 extends over 15 amino acids. The V gene's germline CDR1 is SNHLY and CDR2 FYNNEI.

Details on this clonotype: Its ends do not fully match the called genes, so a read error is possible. The CDR3 region is CASSPSKTSGISYSEQFF. The DNA for the CDR3 is TGTGCCAGTAGCCCATCCAAGACTAGCGGAATCTCCTACAGTGAGCAGTTCTTC. V and J are TRBV19 and TRBJ2-1; TRBD2 agrees at 9 bases. CDR3 length: 18 residues. Germline CDR1 LNHDA, CDR2 SQIVND (reference sequence).

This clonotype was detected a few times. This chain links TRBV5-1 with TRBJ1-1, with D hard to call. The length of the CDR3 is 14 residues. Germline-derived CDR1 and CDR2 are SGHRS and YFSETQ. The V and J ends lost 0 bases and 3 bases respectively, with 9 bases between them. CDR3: CASSLVTRDTEAFF. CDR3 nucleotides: TGCGCCAGCAGCTTGGTCACGAGGGACACTGAAGCTTTCTTT.

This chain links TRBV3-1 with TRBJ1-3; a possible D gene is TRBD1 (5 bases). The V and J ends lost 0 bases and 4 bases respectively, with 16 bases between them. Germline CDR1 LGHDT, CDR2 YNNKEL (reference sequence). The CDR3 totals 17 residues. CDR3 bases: TGTGCCAGCAGCCAAGATCGTTTGAGGGGTGGAGGAAACACCATATATTTT. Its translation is CASSQDRLRGGGNTIYF.

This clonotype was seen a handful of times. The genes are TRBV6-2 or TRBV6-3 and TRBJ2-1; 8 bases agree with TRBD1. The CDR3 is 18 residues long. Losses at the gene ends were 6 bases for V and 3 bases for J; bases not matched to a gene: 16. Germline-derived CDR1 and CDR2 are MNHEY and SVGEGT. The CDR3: CASSRNQFNRGIYNEQFF. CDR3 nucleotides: TGTGCCAGCAGCCGTAACCAGTTTAACAGGGGGATCTACAATGAGCAGTTCTTC.

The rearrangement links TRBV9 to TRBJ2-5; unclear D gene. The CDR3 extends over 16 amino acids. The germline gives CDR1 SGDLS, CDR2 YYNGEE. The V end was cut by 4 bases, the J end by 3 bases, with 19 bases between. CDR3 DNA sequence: TGTGCCAGCAGCCTAACTTTACGGGTGTTCAAAGAGACCCAGTACTTC. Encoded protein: CASSLTLRVFKETQYF.

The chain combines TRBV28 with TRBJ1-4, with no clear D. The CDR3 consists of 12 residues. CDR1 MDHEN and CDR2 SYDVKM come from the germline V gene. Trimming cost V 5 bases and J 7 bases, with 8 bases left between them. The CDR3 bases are TGTGCCAGCAGTGCCTCCCCTGAAAAACTGTTTTTT. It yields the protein CASSASPEKLFF. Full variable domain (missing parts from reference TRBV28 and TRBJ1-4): DVKVTQSSRYLVKRTGEKVFLECVQDMDHENMFWYRQDPGLGLRLIYFSYDVKMKEKGDIPEGYSVSREKKERFSLILESASTNQTSMYLCASSASPEKLFFGSGTQLSVL.